Listed below are T cell receptor beta chains from one sample, sequenced in a study of T cell changes during pregnancy in multiple sclerosis. Clones were sequenced by immunoSEQ multiplex PCR, and TCRdb holds only the in-frame ones, with some missing. Among tens of thousands of clones listed, just over 90% were seen once. The sample was peripheral blood, taken in the third trimester of pregnancy. The receptors were sampled from a female donor with multiple sclerosis, enrolled in a pregnancy study. CDR3s include the opening cysteine and the closing phenylalanine or tryptophan. The D gene is left open where the match is weak. For some rows the clone size is stated as once, few or many, or as a class when expanded; others skip it.

>15|TRBJ1-6|.|TRBV30|.
TGTGCCTGGATTTGGGCCAGGCGTACGGATTCACCCCTCCACTTT
CAWIWARRTDSPLHF
>13|TRBJ1-1|.|TRBV4-1|.
TGCGCCAGCAGCCAATACAAGAACACTGAAGCTTTCTTT
CASSQYKNTEAFF
>12|TRBJ2-4|.|TRBV2|.
TGTGCCTGTGGTGGCAGGGGAGACATTCAGTACTTC
CACGGRGDIQYF
>13|TRBJ2-7|.|TRBV2|.
TGTGCCAGCAGTGGGACAGCATCCTACGAGCAGTACTTC
CASSGTASYEQYF
>13|TRBJ1-2|TRBD1|TRBV6-6|once
TGTGCCAGCAGGACAGGGAACGACTTGGGCTACACCTTC
CASRTGNDLGYTF
>11|TRBJ2-5|.|TRBV27|.
TGTGCCAGCAGTTCAAGGGGGACCCAGTACTTC
CASSSRGTQYF
>15|TRBJ2-1|TRBD2|TRBV28|.
TGTGCCAGCAGTCCCCAGCGGGGGGGCGGCAATGAGCAGTTCTTC
CASSPQRGGGNEQFF
>12|TRBJ1-1|TRBD1|TRBV19|.
TGTGCCAGTAGTACCCACAGGGGTTGGGCTTTCTTT
CASSTHRGWAFF
>14|TRBJ1-2|TRBD1|TRBV23-1|.
TGCGCCAGCCCCCCCCAGGGGGCAGAAAATGGCTACACCTTC
CASPPQGAENGYTF
>14|TRBJ1-1|.|TRBV5-4|.
TGTGCCAGCAGCTTGGCGCCGGGAAACACTGAAGCTTTCTTT
CASSLAPGNTEAFF
>15|TRBJ1-2|.|TRBV19|.
TGTGCCAGTACCCCTCCACAGATTCATAACTATGGCTACACCTTC
CASTPPQIHNYGYTF
>12|TRBJ2-5|.|TRBV5-1|.
TGCGCCAGCAGCTCGTACCAAGAGACCCAGTACTTC
CASSSYQETQYF
>14|TRBJ1-1|TRBD1|TRBV6-1|.
TGTGCCAGCAGTGAAGTACAGGGGGGCACTGAAGCTTTCTTT
CASSEVQGGTEAFF
>15|TRBJ2-5|TRBD2|TRBV5-4|.
TGTGCCAGCAGCTTGACACTAGCGGGGGCGGAGACCCAGTACTTC
CASSLTLAGAETQYF
>14|TRBJ1-2|.|TRBV9|.
TGTGCCAGCAGCGTAGGGGGAGGGAGCTATGGCTACACCTTC
CASSVGGGSYGYTF
>13|TRBJ1-6|.|TRBV11-2|.
TGTGCCAGCAGCCCAGCAGGGAATTCACCCCTCCACTTT
CASSPAGNSPLHF
>13|TRBJ1-2|.|TRBV18|.
TGTGCCAGCTCACCCCAGGAAAACTATGGCTACACCTTC
CASSPQENYGYTF
>15|TRBJ2-7|TRBD2|TRBV10-1|.
TGCGCCAGCAGTGAGGCTAGCGGGGGGCTCAACGAGCAGTACTTC
CASSEASGGLNEQYF
>16|TRBJ2-5|.|TRBV11-3|.
TGTGCCAGCAGCTTAGGAATAGCGACTAGACGGGAGACCCAGTACTTC
CASSLGIATRRETQYF
>16|TRBJ1-4|.|TRBV30|.
TGTGCCTGGAGTTCGTTACGGCTCTTAACCAGGGAAAAACTGTTTTTT
CAWSSLRLLTREKLFF
>15|TRBJ1-4|TRBD1|TRBV2|once
TGTGCCAGCATTCTAGGACAGGCCCGAGGTGAAAAACTGTTTTTT
CASILGQARGEKLFF
>16|TRBJ2-1|.|TRBV6-6|.
TGTGCCAGCAGTCCGCGGTGGAGCGAGCCTTACAATGAGCAGTTCTTC
CASSPRWSEPYNEQFF
>14|TRBJ2-3|TRBD1|TRBV6-1|once
TGTGCCAGCAGTGTCGGACAGGGGGCAGATACGCAGTATTTT
CASSVGQGADTQYF
>16|TRBJ2-3|TRBD2|TRBV27|.
TGTGCCAGCACCCACGGGACTAGCGGAGGCACAGATACGCAGTATTTT
CASTHGTSGGTDTQYF
>13|TRBJ2-7|.|TRBV5-5|.
TGTGCCAGCAGCTTGATTCAGGGTCCCGAGCAGTACTTC
CASSLIQGPEQYF
>13|TRBJ1-1|.|TRBV4-1|.
TGCGCCAGCAGCTCGACAGAGAACACTGAAGCTTTCTTT
CASSSTENTEAFF
>16|TRBJ1-1|.|TRBV7-2|.
TGTGCCAGCAGCTCCAGGGCGGGGTTAAGGAGCACTGAAGCTTTCTTT
CASSSRAGLRSTEAFF
>17|TRBJ2-2|TRBD2|TRBV11-2|.
TGTGCCAGCAGCTTAGTAGGGCGTCGGGGGGGCACCGGGGAGCTGTTTTTT
CASSLVGRRGGTGELFF
>13|TRBJ2-5|.|TRBV21-1|.
TGTGCCAGCAGCCCCCGGGACAGGGGGACCCAGTACTTC
CASSPRDRGTQYF
>14|TRBJ1-2|.|TRBV6-1|.
TGTGCCAGCAGTGAATGGGCCGTCGGGAATGGCTACACCTTC
CASSEWAVGNGYTF
>14|TRBJ1-1|TRBD1|TRBV5-4|.
TGTGCCAGCAGCCCAGGGGGCGAGAACACTGAAGCTTTCTTT
CASSPGGENTEAFF
>16|TRBJ2-7|.|TRBV7-3|.
TGTGCCAGCAGCTTAACGTTTACAGGGTCCGCCTACGAGCAGTACTTC
CASSLTFTGSAYEQYF
>14|TRBJ1-1|.|TRBV2|.
TGTGCCAGTCTCCTCGCCAGGCGGAACACTGAAGCTTTCTTT
CASLLARRNTEAFF
>14|TRBJ2-5|.|TRBV10-1|.
TGCGCCAGCAGTGAGGGAGGCACCCAAGAGACCCAGTACTTC
CASSEGGTQETQYF
>15|TRBJ2-5|.|TRBV29-1|.
TGCAGCGTGAGAGGAACGTCAGGGGAAGAGGAGACCCAGTACTTC
CSVRGTSGEEETQYF
>14|TRBJ1-1|.|TRBV18|.
TGTGCCAGCTCAACACTCAGGGGGAACACTGAAGCTTTCTTT
CASSTLRGNTEAFF
>13|TRBJ1-1|TRBD1|TRBV7-9|.
TGTGCCAGCAGCACAACAGGGGAGACTGAAGCTTTCTTT
CASSTTGETEAFF
>16|TRBJ1-1|TRBD1|TRBV18|.
TGTGCCAGCTCATCACAGGGGGCGGCCTCGGACACTGAAGCTTTCTTT
CASSSQGAASDTEAFF
>13|TRBJ1-2|.|TRBV19|once
TGTGCCACTGGGGGCGAGTACCTCTATGGCTACACCTTC
CATGGEYLYGYTF
>14|TRBJ1-1|.|TRBV6-1|.
TGTGCCAGCAGTGTACAGAACCTGAACACTGAAGCTTTCTTT
CASSVQNLNTEAFF
>15|TRBJ1-1|.|TRBV5-1|.
TGCGCCAGCAGCTCGGAGCGGGGGCGGCGCACTGAAGCTTTCTTT
CASSSERGRRTEAFF